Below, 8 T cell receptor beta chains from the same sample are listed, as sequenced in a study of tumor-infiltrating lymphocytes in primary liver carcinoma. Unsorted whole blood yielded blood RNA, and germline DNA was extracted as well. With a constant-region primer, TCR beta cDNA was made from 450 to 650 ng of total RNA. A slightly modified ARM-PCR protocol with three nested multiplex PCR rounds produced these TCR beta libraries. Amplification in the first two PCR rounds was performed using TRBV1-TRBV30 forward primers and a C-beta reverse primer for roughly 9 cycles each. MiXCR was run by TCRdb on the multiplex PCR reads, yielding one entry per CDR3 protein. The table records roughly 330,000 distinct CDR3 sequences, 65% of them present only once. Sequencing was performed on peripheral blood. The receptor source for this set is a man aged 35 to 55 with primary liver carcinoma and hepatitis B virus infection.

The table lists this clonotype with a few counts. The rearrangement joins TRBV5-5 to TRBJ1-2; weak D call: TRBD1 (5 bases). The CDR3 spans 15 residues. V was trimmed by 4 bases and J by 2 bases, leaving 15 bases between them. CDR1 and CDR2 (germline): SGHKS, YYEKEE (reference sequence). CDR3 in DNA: TGTGCCAGCAGCCCCCCGGGGCGTCTGAACTATGGCTACACCTTC. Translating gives CASSPPGRLNYGYTF.

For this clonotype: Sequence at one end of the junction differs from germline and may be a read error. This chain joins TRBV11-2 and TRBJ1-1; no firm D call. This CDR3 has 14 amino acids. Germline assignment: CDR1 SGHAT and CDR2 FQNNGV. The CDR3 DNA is TGTACCAGCAGCTTGTTGGCTCACCAGACCGAAGCTCTCTTT. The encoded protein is CTSSLLAHQTEALF.

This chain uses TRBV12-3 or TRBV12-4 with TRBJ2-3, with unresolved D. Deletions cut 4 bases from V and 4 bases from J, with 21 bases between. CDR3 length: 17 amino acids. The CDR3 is CASSSHWESRNADTQYF. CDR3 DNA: TGTGCCAGCAGTTCCCACTGGGAAAGCAGGAACGCAGATACGCAGTATTTT.

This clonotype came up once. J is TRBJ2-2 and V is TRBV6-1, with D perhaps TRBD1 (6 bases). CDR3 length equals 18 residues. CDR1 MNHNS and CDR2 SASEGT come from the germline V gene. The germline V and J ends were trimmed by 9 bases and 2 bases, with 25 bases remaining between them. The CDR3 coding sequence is TGTGCCAGTAGCGAAAGGTCTGTTGGACAGATAAACACCGGGGAGCTGTTTTTT. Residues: CASSERSVGQINTGELFF.

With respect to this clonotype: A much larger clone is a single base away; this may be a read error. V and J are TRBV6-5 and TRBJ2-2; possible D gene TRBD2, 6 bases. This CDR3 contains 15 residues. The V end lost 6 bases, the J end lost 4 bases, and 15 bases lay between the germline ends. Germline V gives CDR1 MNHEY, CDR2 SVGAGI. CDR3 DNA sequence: TGTGCCAGCAGGAAAGTAGGGCGGGGCACCGGGGAGCTGTTTTTT. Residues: CASRKVGRGTGELFF.

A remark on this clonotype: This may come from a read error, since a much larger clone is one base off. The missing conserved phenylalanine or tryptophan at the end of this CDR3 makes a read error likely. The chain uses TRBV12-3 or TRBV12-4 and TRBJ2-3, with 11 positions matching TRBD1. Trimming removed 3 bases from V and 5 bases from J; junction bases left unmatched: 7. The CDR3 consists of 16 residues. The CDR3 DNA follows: TGTGCCAGCAGTTTTTTCGGACAGGGGGCAGGAGATACGCAGTATTCT. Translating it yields CASSFFGQGAGDTQYS.

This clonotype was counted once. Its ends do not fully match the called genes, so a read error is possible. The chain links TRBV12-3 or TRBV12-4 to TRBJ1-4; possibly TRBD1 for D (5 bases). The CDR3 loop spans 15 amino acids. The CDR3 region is CPSSPTGATNEKLFF. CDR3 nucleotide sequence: TGTCCCAGCAGTCCTACGGGGGCAACTAATGAAAAACTGTTTTTT.

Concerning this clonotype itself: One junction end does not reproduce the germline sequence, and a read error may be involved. The CDR3 sequence is CASSLGRRSSYEQHF. CDR3 coding DNA: TGTGCCAGCAGCTTGGGGAGGCGCTCGTCCTACGAGCAGCACTTC. This sequence joins TRBV5-6 and TRBJ2-7, with a possible D match to TRBD2 (5 bases). The CDR3 is made up of 15 amino acids. Per the germline V gene, CDR1 is SGHDT and CDR2 is YYEEEE.